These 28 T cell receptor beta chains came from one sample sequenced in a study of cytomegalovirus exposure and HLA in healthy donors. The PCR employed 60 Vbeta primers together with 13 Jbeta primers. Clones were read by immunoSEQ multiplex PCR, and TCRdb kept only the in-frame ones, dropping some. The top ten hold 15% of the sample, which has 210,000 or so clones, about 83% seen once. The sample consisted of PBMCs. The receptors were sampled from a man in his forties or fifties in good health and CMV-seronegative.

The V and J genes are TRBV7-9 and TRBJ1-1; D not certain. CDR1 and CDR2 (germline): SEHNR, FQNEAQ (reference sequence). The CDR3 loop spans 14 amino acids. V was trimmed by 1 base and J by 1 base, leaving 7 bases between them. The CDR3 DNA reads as TGTGCCAGCAGCTTAGTACAGCCGAACACTGAAGCTTTCTTT. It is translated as CASSLVQPNTEAFF.

CDR3 residues: CASSLSETDYYEQYF. CDR3 nucleotides: TGTGCCAGCAGCCTCTCCGAGACAGATTACTACGAGCAGTACTTC. The V gene is TRBV5-4, the J gene TRBJ2-7, with TRBD1 as a possible D gene (5 bases). V gave up 4 bases and J gave up 3 bases, with 17 bases separating them. The CDR3 has 15 amino acids. Germline assignment: CDR1 SGHNT and CDR2 YYREEE (reference sequence).

CDR3 sequence: CASSPGQRNQPQHF. For the CDR3, the DNA is TGTGCCAGCAGCCCGGGACAGCGCAATCAGCCCCAGCATTTT. The rearrangement uses TRBV6-5 and TRBJ1-5; TRBD1 agrees at 7 bases. Germline assignment: CDR1 MNHEY and CDR2 SVGAGI. The trim removed 6 bases at V and 2 bases at J, leaving 4 bases unmatched. The CDR3 runs 14 residues.

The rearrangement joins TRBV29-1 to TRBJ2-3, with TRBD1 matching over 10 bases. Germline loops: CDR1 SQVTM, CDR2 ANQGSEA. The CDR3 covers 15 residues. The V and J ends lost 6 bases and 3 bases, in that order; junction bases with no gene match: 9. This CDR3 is CSVRPPGQGTDTQYF. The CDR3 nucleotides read TGCAGCGTCCGCCCCCCGGGACAGGGGACAGATACGCAGTATTTT.

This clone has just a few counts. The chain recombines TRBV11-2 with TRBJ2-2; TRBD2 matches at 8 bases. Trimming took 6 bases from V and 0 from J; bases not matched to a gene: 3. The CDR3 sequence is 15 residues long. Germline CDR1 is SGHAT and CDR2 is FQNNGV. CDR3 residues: CASRAGGTNTGELFF. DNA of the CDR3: TGTGCCAGCAGGGCGGGGGGCACGAACACCGGGGAGCTGTTTTTT.

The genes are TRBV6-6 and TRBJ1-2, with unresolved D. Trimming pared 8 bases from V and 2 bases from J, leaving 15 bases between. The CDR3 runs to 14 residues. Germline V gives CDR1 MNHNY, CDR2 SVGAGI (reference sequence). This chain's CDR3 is CASGPGGRNYGYTF. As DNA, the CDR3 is TGTGCCAGCGGGCCCGGAGGAAGGAACTATGGCTACACCTTC.

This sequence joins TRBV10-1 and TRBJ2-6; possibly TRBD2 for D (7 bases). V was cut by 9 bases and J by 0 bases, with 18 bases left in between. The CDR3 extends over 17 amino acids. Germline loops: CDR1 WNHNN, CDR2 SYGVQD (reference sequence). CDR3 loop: CARPKGGCFSGANVLTF. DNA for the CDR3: TGCGCCAGACCAAAGGGGGGGTGCTTCTCTGGGGCCAACGTCCTGACTTTC.

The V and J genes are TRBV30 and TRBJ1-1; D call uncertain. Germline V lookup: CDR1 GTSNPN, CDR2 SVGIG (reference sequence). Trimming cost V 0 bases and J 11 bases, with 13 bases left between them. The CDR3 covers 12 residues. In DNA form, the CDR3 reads TGTGCCTGGAGTGTACGAGGGAGTGACGCTTTCTTT. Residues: CAWSVRGSDAFF.

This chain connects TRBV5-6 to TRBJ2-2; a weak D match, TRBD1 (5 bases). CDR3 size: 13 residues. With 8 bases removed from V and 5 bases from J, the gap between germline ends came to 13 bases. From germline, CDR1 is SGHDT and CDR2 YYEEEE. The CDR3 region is CASRQNPTGELFF. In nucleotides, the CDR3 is TGTGCCAGTCGACAGAACCCGACCGGGGAGCTGTTTTTT.

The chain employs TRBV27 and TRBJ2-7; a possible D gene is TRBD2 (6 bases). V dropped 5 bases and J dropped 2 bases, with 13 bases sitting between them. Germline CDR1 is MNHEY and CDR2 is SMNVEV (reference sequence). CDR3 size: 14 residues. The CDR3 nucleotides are TGTGCCAGCAGTGCCTTGGACTATCCCTACGAGCAGTACTTC. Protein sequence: CASSALDYPYEQYF.

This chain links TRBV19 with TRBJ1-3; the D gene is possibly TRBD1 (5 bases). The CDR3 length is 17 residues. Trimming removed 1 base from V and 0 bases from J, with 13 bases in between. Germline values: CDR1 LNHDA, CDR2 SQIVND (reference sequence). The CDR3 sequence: CASSIVWDSSSGNTIYF. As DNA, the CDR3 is TGTGCCAGTAGTATAGTCTGGGACTCGAGCTCTGGAAACACCATATATTTT.

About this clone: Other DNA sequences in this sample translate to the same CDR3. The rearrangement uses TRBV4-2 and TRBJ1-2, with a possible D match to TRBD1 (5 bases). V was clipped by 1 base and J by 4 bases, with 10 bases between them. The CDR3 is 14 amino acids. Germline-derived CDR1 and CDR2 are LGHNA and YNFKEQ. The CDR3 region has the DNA TGTGCCAGCAGCCAAGTCAGGGATCCCTATGGCTACACCTTC. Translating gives CASSQVRDPYGYTF.

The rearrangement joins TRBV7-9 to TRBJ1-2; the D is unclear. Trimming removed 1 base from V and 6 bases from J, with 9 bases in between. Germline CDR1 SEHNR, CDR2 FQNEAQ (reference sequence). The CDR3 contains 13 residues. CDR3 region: CASSLGGLDGYTF. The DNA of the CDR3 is TGTGCCAGCAGCTTAGGAGGGTTGGATGGCTACACCTTC.

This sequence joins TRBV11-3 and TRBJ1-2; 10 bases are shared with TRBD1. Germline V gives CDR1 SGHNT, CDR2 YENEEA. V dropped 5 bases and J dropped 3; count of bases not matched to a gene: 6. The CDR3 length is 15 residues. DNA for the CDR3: TGTGCCAGCAGCCTACCCGGACAGGGGGACTATGGCTACACCTTC. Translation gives CASSLPGQGDYGYTF.

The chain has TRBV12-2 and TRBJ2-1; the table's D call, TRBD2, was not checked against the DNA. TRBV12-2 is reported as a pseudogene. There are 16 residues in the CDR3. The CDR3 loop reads CASRLGWLAGAGWQFF. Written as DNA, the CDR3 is TGTGCAAGTCGCTTAGGATGGCTAGCGGGGGCCGGGTGGCAGTTCTTC.

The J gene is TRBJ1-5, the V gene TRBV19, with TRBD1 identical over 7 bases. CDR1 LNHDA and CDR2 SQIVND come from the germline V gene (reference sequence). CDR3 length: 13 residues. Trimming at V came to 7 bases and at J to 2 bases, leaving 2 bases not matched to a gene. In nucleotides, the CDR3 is TGTGCCAGTAATACAGGGGGCAATCAGCCCCAGCATTTT. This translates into CASNTGGNQPQHF.

CDR3 sequence (DNA): TGTGCCAGCAGCAAAGTGGGCAGTTTGTATGGCTACACCTTC. Residues: CASSKVGSLYGYTF. The chain couples TRBV21-1 to TRBJ1-2; TRBD1 was called by the table and not checked on the DNA. TRBV21-1 is an annotated pseudogene. The CDR3 is made up of 14 amino acids.

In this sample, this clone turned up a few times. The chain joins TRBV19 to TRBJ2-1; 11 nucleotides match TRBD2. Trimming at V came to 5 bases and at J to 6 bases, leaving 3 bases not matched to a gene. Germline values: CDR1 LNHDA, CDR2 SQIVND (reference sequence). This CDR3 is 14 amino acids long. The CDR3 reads CASSLAGGANEQFF. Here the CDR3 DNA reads TGTGCCAGTAGTTTAGCGGGAGGGGCCAATGAGCAGTTCTTC.

The CDR3 is CASSFGRTEQYF. The CDR3 DNA reads as TGCGCCAGCAGCTTTGGTAGAACCGAGCAGTACTTC. This chain connects TRBV5-1 to TRBJ2-7; D gene unclear. The CDR3 length is 12 residues. V lost 2 bases, J lost 6 bases, and 9 bases lay in between. From germline, CDR1 is SGHRS and CDR2 YFSETQ.

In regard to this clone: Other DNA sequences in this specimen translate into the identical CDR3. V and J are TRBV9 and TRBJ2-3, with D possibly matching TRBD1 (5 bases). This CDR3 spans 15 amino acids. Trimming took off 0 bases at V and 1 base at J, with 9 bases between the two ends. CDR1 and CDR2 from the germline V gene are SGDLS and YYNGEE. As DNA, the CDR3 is TGTGCCAGCAGCGTAGGGGGCTCGGGCACAGATACGCAGTATTTT. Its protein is CASSVGGSGTDTQYF.

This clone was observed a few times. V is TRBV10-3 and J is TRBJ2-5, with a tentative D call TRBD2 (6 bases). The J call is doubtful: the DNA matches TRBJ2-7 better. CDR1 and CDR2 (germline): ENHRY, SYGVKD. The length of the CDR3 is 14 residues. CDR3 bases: TGTGCCATCAGTGAAACGGGACTGAACTACGAGCAGTACTTC. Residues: CAISETGLNYEQYF.

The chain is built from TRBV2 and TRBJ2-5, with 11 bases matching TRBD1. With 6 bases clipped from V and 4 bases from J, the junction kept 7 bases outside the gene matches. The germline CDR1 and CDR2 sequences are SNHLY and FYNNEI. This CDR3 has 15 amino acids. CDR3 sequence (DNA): TGTGCCAGCAGGGACAGGGGGCAAGTTGGAGAGACCCAGTACTTC. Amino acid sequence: CASRDRGQVGETQYF.

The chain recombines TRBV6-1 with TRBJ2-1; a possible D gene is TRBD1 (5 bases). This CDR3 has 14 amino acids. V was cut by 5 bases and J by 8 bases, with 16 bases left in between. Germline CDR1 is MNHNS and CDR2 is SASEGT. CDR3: CASSYSRQGDEQFF. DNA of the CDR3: TGTGCCAGCAGTTATAGCCGCCAGGGCGATGAGCAGTTCTTC.

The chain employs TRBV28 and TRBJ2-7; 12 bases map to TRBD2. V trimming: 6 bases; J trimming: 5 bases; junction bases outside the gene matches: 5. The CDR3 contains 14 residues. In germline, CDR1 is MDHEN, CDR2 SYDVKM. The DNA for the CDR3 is TGTGCCAGCAGCCCAGGACTAGCGGGACACGAGCAGTACTTC. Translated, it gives CASSPGLAGHEQYF.

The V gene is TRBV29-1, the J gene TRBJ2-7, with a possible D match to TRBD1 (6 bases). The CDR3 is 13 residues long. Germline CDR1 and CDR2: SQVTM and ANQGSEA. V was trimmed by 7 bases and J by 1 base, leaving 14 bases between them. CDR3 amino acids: CSGRDTFSYEQYF. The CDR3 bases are TGCAGCGGCCGGGACACCTTTTCCTACGAGCAGTACTTC.

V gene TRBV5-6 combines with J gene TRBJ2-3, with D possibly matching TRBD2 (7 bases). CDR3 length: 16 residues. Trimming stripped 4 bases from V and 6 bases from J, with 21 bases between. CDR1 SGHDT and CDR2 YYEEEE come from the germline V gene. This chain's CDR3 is CASSPKGETSRDTQYF. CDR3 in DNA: TGTGCCAGCAGCCCAAAGGGGGAGACTAGCAGGGATACGCAGTATTTT.

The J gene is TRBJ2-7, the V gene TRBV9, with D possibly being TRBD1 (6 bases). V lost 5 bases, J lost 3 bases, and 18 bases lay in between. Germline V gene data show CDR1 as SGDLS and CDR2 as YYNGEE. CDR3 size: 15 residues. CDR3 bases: TGTGCCAGCAGAATCCCGACAGGCCCCCTCTACGAGCAGTACTTC. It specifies CASRIPTGPLYEQYF.

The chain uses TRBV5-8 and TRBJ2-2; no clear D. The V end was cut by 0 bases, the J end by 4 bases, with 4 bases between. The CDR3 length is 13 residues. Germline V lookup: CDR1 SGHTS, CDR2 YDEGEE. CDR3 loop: CASSLGGTGELFF. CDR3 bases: TGTGCCAGCAGCTTGGGCGGCACCGGGGAGCTGTTTTTT.